This TCR beta chain came from a study of blood T cell repertoires in COVID-19. The CDR3 has 17 amino acids. The V and J ends lost 3 bases and 4 bases, in that order; junction bases with no gene match: 12. The germline CDR1 and CDR2 sequences are SGHNT and YYREEE (reference sequence). Produced via immunoSEQ multiplex PCR; TCRdb's table is partial and in-frame only. The data contain roughly 300,000 clones, 70% to 90% of them singletons. The chain is built from TRBV5-4 and TRBJ1-4; 7 bases agree with TRBD1. The specimen was peripheral blood. The sequence came from a man younger than 35 with active or convalescent COVID-19. The CDR3 coding sequence is TGTGCCAGCAGCTCGGGCCCGACAGGGCTCCTTAATGAAAAACTGTTTTTT. Its protein is CASSSGPTGLLNEKLFF. Filled out from reference TRBV5-4 and TRBJ1-4, the complete variable domain reads ETGVTQSPTHLIKTRGQQVTLRCSSQSGHNTVSWYQQALGQGPQFIFQYYREEENGRGNFPPRFSGLQFPNYSSELNVNALELDDSALYLCASSSGPTGLLNEKLFFGSGTQLSVL.